The present T cell receptor beta chain was sequenced within a study of cytomegalovirus exposure and HLA in healthy donors (dated by TCRdb to about 2017). Some background on the complete study: In an earlier analysis of approximately 500 of the donors, 250 to 350 Gb of sequence data and some 120 million unique TCR beta sequences from roughly 190 million T cells were reported. Roughly 310 gigabases of sequencing data and around 87 million unique TCR sequences were included in an early release covering about 700 HLA-typed donors. Of the roughly 430 genotyped donors, approximately 83% fell in the genetic ancestry cluster associated with self-reported Caucasian donors. The study aimed to test whether cataloging public T cell receptors could reveal signatures of past pathogen exposure. The T cell repertoires of 670 or so subjects were profiled by immunosequencing and related to cytomegalovirus serostatus. In addition to the first cohort of approximately 670 subjects, a separate validation cohort of 100 to 150 different subjects was used. The study combined high-throughput TCR immunosequencing, statistical association of individual TCRs with disease status, and machine learning to predict cytomegalovirus infection status. A later analysis re-analyzed previously published TCR beta repertoires from several hundred donors and added high-resolution HLA genotyping to study TCR occurrence patterns. Rather than using new phenotypic data, the later analysis identified candidate immune exposures from TCR beta sequences and from how often those sequences occurred across donors. An earlier analysis of around 580 of the donors used high-throughput TCR beta sequencing to judge whether each TCR beta V gene segment behaved as functional or pseudogenic. Donor age, sex, ethnicity and CMV serostatus were collected together with the repertoire data. Genome-wide SNP genotypes for about 65% of the 666 donors were used in a later genetic analysis, which treated that subset as a discovery cohort. Every discovery cohort repertoire had been produced on one sequencing platform. HLA typing covered class I and class II loci at four-digit resolution. The number of donors typed differed by locus, with about 629-630 for A, B, C, DRB1 and DQB1, 522 for DQA1, 600 to 610 for DPA1, and around 430 for DPB1. About five DR-DQ haplotypes were treated as single units for association and clustering because of strong linkage in the cohort. On average, around 240,000 unique TCR beta nucleotide sequences were sequenced per donor among 300 to 500 genotyped donors of the cohort, with 15% to 20% of those sequences being non-productive.

The cohort comprised fewer than 750 healthy bone marrow donors. All cohort members were sampled while nominally healthy, although unrecorded immune exposures were likely present. The donor was CMV seronegative and belonged to the group of 320 or so seronegative cohort members. Every donor gave a peripheral blood sample, and the peripheral blood mononuclear cells from that sample were used for TCR beta sequencing. The Qiagen DNeasy Blood Extraction Kit was used to extract genomic DNA from the blood cell samples. Library method: the immunoSEQ multiplex PCR assay. For the multiplex PCR, a mixture combining 60 forward primers for TCR Vbeta segments and 13 reverse primers for TCR Jbeta segments was used. The CDR3 region of rearranged TCR beta genes was amplified from genomic DNA by a multiplex PCR assay. The amplified TCR beta libraries were sequenced on the Illumina HiSeq System as 87-base-pair reads. In the authors' own workflow: Across the 700 or so repertoires, a later analysis counted about 81 million unique TCR beta chains, roughly 11 million of which were shared by at least two donors. Raw reads were error-corrected and collapsed into unique sequences with a nearest-neighbor algorithm that merged closely related sequences to remove PCR and sequencing errors. CDR3 sequences were aligned to IMGT reference sequences to assign V, D and J gene segments. Each retained sequence needed at least a six-nucleotide match to both a V gene segment and a J gene segment. A rearrangement counted as productive if the CDR3 had no stop codons and remained in frame with V and J, and every other rearrangement counted as non-productive. CDR3 was defined by IMGT convention, running from the second conserved V-encoded cysteine to the conserved J-encoded phenylalanine. The earlier analysis of approximately 590 of the donors excluded any sequence lacking an unambiguous match to a single V gene segment. In an earlier analysis of a few hundred of the donors, V segments were called functional above 56.7% productive rearrangements and were called segregating when the between-donor standard deviation exceeded 5%. A statistical classification framework was built to diagnose cytomegalovirus status from the catalog of TCR beta chain sequences. In a later analysis, TCR nucleotide sequences were compared against IMGT/GENE-DB human TR gene sequences so that V and J genes could be assigned. A later analysis assigned CDR3 sequences and most-parsimonious VDJ recombination scenarios with the TCRdist pipeline. In a later analysis, each TCR beta chain was defined by its CDR3 amino acid sequence together with its V-gene family, and reads without a unique V-gene family were excluded. As a way to deal with suspected cross-contamination and a sequencing artifact, a later analysis dropped 640 or so nucleotide sequences that were highly shared and had low generation probability. For each public chain, a later analysis derived a clonal expansion index from normalized ranks of inferred template counts within each repertoire. In a later analysis, generation probabilities were computed with a VDJ recombination model fitted to out-of-frame rearrangements, and the resulting probabilities were checked against IGoR. Hypergeometric tests were used in a later analysis to score TCR-TCR, TCR-HLA and TCR-CMV co-occurrence, with a repertoire-size bias correction applied to the TCR pairs. False discovery rates were estimated in a later analysis by permuting HLA or CMV assignments 20 times. A later analysis grouped co-occurring TCRs with DBSCAN, adding TCRdist sequence similarity when clustering within HLA-allele-positive subsets. For co-occurrence clustering, repertoires with fewer than 30,000 or more than 120,000 public chains were excluded, along with 4 to 6 repertoires with anomalous nucleotide sharing. Entries here come from immuneACCESS through TCRdb and include only in-frame sequences with V and J called. Some clones fail to appear in such tables; in the studies checked, an unresolved V gene covers under half of the shortfall, and the cause of the remainder is unknown. D and trimming were read from the DNA, whereas the V and J calls and clone size are those reported in that table. The sample table shows about 94,000 clones, and around 66% are seen once. Together, the top ten hold about 3.9% of the sample.

Comments on this clone: There is no known antigen for this receptor. The record has no base qualities; no much larger clone is one base away.

Points the paper makes about the study in general: In a later analysis, HLA-associated TCR beta chains were found to be more clonally expanded and to have lower generation probabilities than equally common non-associated chains. A later analysis reported that several top co-occurrence clusters appeared linked to parvovirus B19, influenza, CMV and Epstein-Barr virus. A further reported finding was that TCR beta sequences accurately predicted the HLA-A and HLA-B alleles for most subjects in the first cohort. A few of the identified cytomegalovirus-associated TCR beta chains were confirmed in vitro to be specific for cytomegalovirus antigens. An earlier analysis of 450 to 750 of the donors showed that most TCR beta V segments appeared in productive rearrangements either about 90% or about 30% of the time, which broadly matched IMGT annotations. A later analysis found that TCR association rates varied across HLA loci, with DRB1 alleles showing the most associated TCRs and HLA-C alleles the fewest. According to a later genetic analysis, donors in an Asian-associated ancestry cluster had fewer N-insertions in productive TCRs than the approximately 630-donor mean. A later analysis associated about 17,000 TCR beta sequences with specific HLA alleles at a false discovery rate of 0.05. Cytomegalovirus status was reported to be diagnosed by the classifier with high specificity and sensitivity in both the original and validation cohorts. Because HLA typing was unavailable for some donors at each locus, only the typed subset was used in association tests. The authors suggested that the approach could potentially be generalized to other disease states and immunological phenotypes. The cohort was sequenced for TCR beta chains only, and without alpha or paired-chain data the features that could be detected were limited. Some IMGT-functional V segments, including TRBV6-2 and TRBV6-3, could not be distinguished by the 87-base-pair reads and were therefore excluded. In a later genetic analysis, a missense DCLRE1C variant was associated with V-gene and J-gene trimming of TCR beta chains, and the association was replicated in an independent cohort. A total of about 180 TCR beta chains were listed by the study as associated with cytomegalovirus. Correlated functional status among segregating V segments might reflect linkage disequilibrium, but an unknown experimental factor could not be ruled out. Assigning TCR associations to individual alleles was difficult when HLA alleles, especially DR and DQ, strongly co-occurred. Roughly uniform sequencing depth across donors was assumed in presence/absence analyses, although this assumption may not hold. Most CMV-associated TCR beta chains appeared to be HLA-restricted in a later analysis, and the HLA associations seemed to be driven largely by CMV exposure. Most TCR sequences were observed very rarely across donors, whereas some public TCRs were present in many individuals. Approximately 16 rarely observed V segments, including chromosome 9 orphons, were excluded from the earlier analysis of several hundred of the donors because counts were too low. CMV serostatus was the only immune exposure information available for the cohort. A cluster of highly shared sequence variants was judged likely to represent a technical artifact of the sequencing pipeline.

V is pruned by 3 bases and J by 5 bases, leaving 5 bases of the junction without a gene match. Measured from the cysteine to the phenylalanine, the CDR3 is 14 residues long. The kept DNA is CDR3 alone, 42 bases in frame from the first base. From the germline V gene, CDR1 is SGDLS and CDR2 is YYNGEE. This TCR derives from a man aged 25 to 45 in good health and CMV-seronegative. Material for sequencing was PBMCs. The chain was built from TRBV9 and TRBJ2-3; the central 8 bases match TRBD2. The sequenced DNA: TGTGCCAGCAGCGGTAATAGCGGGATAGATACGCAGTATTTT. It translates as CASSGNSGIDTQYF.